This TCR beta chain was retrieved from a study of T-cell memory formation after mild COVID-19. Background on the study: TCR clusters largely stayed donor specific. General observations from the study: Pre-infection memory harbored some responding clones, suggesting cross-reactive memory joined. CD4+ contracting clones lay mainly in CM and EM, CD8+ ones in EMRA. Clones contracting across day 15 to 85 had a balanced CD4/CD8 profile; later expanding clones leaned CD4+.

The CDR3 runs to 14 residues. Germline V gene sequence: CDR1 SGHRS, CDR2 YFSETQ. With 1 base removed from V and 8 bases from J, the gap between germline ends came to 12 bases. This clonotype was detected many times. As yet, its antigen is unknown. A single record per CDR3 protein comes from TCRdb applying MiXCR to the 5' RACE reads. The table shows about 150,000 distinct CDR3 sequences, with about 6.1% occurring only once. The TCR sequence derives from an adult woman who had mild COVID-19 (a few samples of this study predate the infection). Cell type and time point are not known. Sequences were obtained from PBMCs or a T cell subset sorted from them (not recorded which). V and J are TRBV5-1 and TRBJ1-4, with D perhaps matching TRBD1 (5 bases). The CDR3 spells CASSLKQGGEKLFF. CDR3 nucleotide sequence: TGCGCCAGCAGCTTGAAGCAGGGTGGCGAAAAACTGTTTTTT.